This T cell receptor (beta chain) was identified in a study of cytomegalovirus exposure and HLA in healthy donors. Vbeta (60) and Jbeta (13) primers were used in the PCR. Produced via immunoSEQ multiplex PCR; TCRdb's table is partial and in-frame only. This repertoire includes about 130,000 clones. Trimming took 2 bases from V and 9 from J, leaving 14 bases between them. This CDR3 has 13 residues. Germline V gene data show CDR1 as SGHNT and CDR2 as YENEEA. This clonotype was obtained from a man aged 35 to 55 in good health and CMV-seronegative. Sequencing was done on a sample of PBMCs. This chain joins TRBV11-3 and TRBJ2-7; D is unresolved. This CDR3 reads CASSLILAERQYF. For the CDR3, the DNA is TGTGCCAGCAGCTTAATTTTGGCAGAACGGCAGTACTTC.